The 5 T cell receptor beta chains given below trace back to one sample, sequenced in a study of T cells in localized non-small cell lung cancer. Generated by immunoSEQ multiplex PCR, the TCRdb table keeps only in-frame clones and is missing some. The table includes tens of thousands of clones, approximately 81% detected once. Sequenced material: peripheral blood, taken before any cancer treatment. The receptors stem from a male donor aged 60 or over with stage II squamous cell lung carcinoma.

This sequence joins TRBV15 and TRBJ1-2, with D unclear. Germline V gene data show CDR1 as LNHNV and CDR2 as YYDKDF (reference sequence). V lost 2 bases and J 4 bases, leaving 11 bases between the germline ends. The CDR3 runs to 14 residues. This CDR3 reads CATSRQADGYGYTF. DNA of the CDR3: TGTGCCACCAGCAGACAGGCCGACGGCTATGGCTACACCTTC. The variable domain in full, with the rest retrieved from reference TRBV15 and TRBJ1-2, is DAMVIQNPRYQVTQFGKPVTLSCSQTLNHNVMYWYQQKSSQAPKLLFHYYDKDFNNEADTPDNFQSRRPNTSFCFLDIRSPGLGDTAMYLCATSRQADGYGYTFGSGTRLTVV.

CDR3: CASSYGTSGGVGEQFF. For the CDR3, the DNA is TGTGCCAGCAGCTACGGGACTAGCGGGGGGGTAGGTGAGCAGTTCTTC. The chain links TRBV9 to TRBJ2-1; 16 nucleotides align to TRBD2. Unmatched junction bases numbered 7, after V lost 4 bases and J lost 9 bases. Germline-derived CDR1 and CDR2 are SGDLS and YYNGEE. This CDR3 has 16 amino acids.

The chain is built from TRBV28 and TRBJ1-6; 7 bases map to TRBD1. Trimming at V came to 6 bases and at J to 0 bases, leaving 2 bases not matched to a gene. This CDR3 contains 15 residues. Germline CDR1 reads MDHEN; CDR2 reads SYDVKM. This CDR3 reads CASRTGSSYNSPLHF. The CDR3 coding sequence is TGTGCCAGCAGGACAGGGAGCTCCTATAATTCACCCCTCCACTTT.

CDR3 nucleotides: TGCAGCCTGGGACTAGCGGGGGTCCTGTACCAAGAGACCCAGTACTTC. Translation: CSLGLAGVLYQETQYF. This chain connects TRBV29-1 to TRBJ2-5, with 14 bases that match TRBD2. There are 16 residues in the CDR3. Germline values: CDR1 SQVTM, CDR2 ANQGSEA. The junction had 8 bases not matched to a gene; V was cut back by 8 bases and J by 0 bases.

The gene calls are TRBV2 and TRBJ2-7, with D possibly being TRBD2 (7 bases). Trimming took 10 bases from V and 2 from J, leaving 18 bases between them. CDR1 is SNHLY and CDR2 is FYNNEI in the germline V gene. CDR3 size: 14 residues. CDR3 residues: CAILRPGGAYEQYF. The CDR3 DNA reads as TGTGCCATCCTGCGGCCGGGGGGCGCCTACGAGCAGTACTTC.